The clone carrying this T cell receptor (beta chain) showed up many times. Antigen: not known. The source of the sample is a study of lung T cells in sarcoidosis with Löfgren's syndrome. Whole-study findings and limits: Recognition of an unidentified sarcoidosis antigen was only suggested.

The germline V and J ends were trimmed by 1 base and 5 bases, with 7 bases remaining between them. The CDR3 has 13 amino acids. Germline values: CDR1 SGHRS, CDR2 YFSETQ. In TCRdb, the reads were re-called with MiXCR into one record per CDR3 protein. Altogether about 2,300 distinct CDR3 sequences are present, roughly 19% being singletons, with the ten largest covering just over 25%. Sequencing was done on a sample of CD4+ T cells from bronchoalveolar lavage. This receptor was obtained from a human donor with sarcoidosis (Löfgren's syndrome or another form), or a control subject (not recorded which). The chain recombines TRBV5-1 with TRBJ1-5; D gene ambiguous. Here the CDR3 reads CASSLISDQPQHF. Here the CDR3 DNA reads TGCGCCAGCAGCTTGATATCGGATCAGCCCCAGCATTTT.